This TCR beta chain was sequenced during a study of human versus mouse CDR3 diversity and MHC coevolution. Note on this clone: The antigen is not known.

General study results and limits: The lowest clonal inequality scores came from most of the three human donors.

Cells were CD45RO-negative CD62L-positive naive CD4 T cells sorted from PBMCs. In germline, CDR1 is KGHSH, CDR2 LQKENI. This CDR3 region has 14 residues. Trimming removed 6 bases from V and 0 bases from J, with 9 bases in between. Clones were sequenced by immunoSEQ multiplex PCR, and TCRdb holds only the in-frame ones, with some missing. The sample has tens of thousands of clones; 93% are singletons. The sequence was obtained from a person between 25 and 75 years old in good health. The V gene is TRBV18, the J gene TRBJ1-5; a possible D gene is TRBD1 (6 bases). Material for sequencing was naive CD4+ T cells from blood. Subset in this sample: CD45RO-negative CD62L-positive naive CD4 T cells. This CDR3 reads CASSHRDSNQPQHF. The CDR3 DNA follows: TGTGCCAGCTCGCACAGGGATAGCAATCAGCCCCAGCATTTT. Combining the CDR3 with reference TRBV18 and TRBJ1-5 gives the whole variable domain NAGVMQNPRHLVRRRGQEARLRCSPMKGHSHVYWYRQLPEEGLKFMVYLQKENIIDESGMPKERFSAEFPKEGPSILRIQQVVRGDSAAYFCASSHRDSNQPQHFGDGTRLSIL.